Listed here is a single TCR beta chain. Its matching antigen is unknown. The data stem from a study of long-term antiretroviral therapy in people with HIV. Study overall: The 2015 recommendation for immediate ART came about a decade after the earliest samples.

General study results and limits: For ART adherence, viral resistance and therapy changes, no data were available.

An immunoSEQ assay, version v3.0, was performed at survey level. Some clones are missing from TCRdb's copy, which holds only in-frame ones; the method was immunoSEQ multiplex PCR. The data hold roughly 16,000 clones, with 88% observed a single time. This CDR3 contains 11 residues. Trimming took off 5 bases at V and 6 bases at J, with 7 bases between the two ends. The V gene's germline CDR1 is SEHNR and CDR2 FQNEAQ (reference sequence). The material sequenced was unsorted PBMCs, taken more than 2.2 years before starting antiretroviral therapy. The chain employs TRBV7-9 and TRBJ1-1; D gene ambiguous. The receptor was derived from a woman aged 25 to 39 with HIV. As DNA, the CDR3 is TGTGCCAGCAGCGTAGGCCCTGAAGCTTTCTTT. Its protein is CASSVGPEAFF.